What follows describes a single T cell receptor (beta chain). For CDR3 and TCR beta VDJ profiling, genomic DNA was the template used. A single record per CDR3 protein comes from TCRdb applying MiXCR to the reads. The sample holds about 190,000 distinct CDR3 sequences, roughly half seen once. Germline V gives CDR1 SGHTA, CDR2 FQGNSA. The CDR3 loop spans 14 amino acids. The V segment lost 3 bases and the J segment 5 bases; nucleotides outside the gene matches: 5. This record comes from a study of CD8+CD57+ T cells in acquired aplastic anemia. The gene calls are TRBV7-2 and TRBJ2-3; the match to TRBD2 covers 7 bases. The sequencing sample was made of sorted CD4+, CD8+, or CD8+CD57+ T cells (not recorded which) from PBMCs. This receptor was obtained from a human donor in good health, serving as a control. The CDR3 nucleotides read TGTGCCAGCAGCTTCGGGGGAGGGGTAGATACGCAGTATTTT. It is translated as CASSFGGGVDTQYF.